This entry describes one TCR beta chain. This clonotype was counted only a few times. Its target antigen remains unknown. No qualities accompany the bases; no much larger clone lies one base away. At the junction V is shortened by 0 bases and J by 4 bases, with 6 bases in between. Via the germline V gene, CDR1 is SGHTA and CDR2 FQGNSA. Inclusive of the bounding cysteine and phenylalanine, the CDR3 is 13 residues long. Solely the CDR3 DNA is kept, with 39 bases framed from the first base. The data originate from a study of T cells after yellow fever vaccination (dated by TCRdb to the late 2010s). With respect to the entire study: The SMART-Seq v4 Ultra Low Input RNA kit was used to prepare libraries from fractions with low cell numbers. Two healthy male donors, one aged 18 to 30 and one aged 30 to 40 years, were included in the cohort. Blood was collected at multiple timepoints before and after primary and secondary immunization, and bulk PBMC replicates and cell subsets were isolated. Bulk TCR alpha and beta repertoires were sequenced longitudinally to track T-cell clones before and after primary and booster YFV17D yellow fever vaccination. The paper's findings and limits, for the study overall: Only a couple of donors were included in the study, so the extent to which the findings can be generalized is limited. Computational filtering was required because FACS-sorted repertoires could contain abundant contaminating clonotypes from the bulk population. The secondary T-cell response was found to be weaker but faster than the primary response, with a peak reached on day 5 rather than on day 15. Most clones expanded after primary vaccination were re-detected after the booster (almost 98% of CD4 and about nine tenths of CD8), suggesting broad memory maintenance. A small share of clonotypes was detected in both CD4 and CD8 compartments, with the overlap likely arising from convergent recombination.

What the treatment or condition label conveys for this sample: live attenuated yellow fever vaccine strain. At every blood-draw timepoint, two biological replicates of bulk PBMCs were collected. PBMCs were isolated from peripheral blood using a standard Ficoll-Paque protocol. TriZol was used to extract RNA from bulk PBMCs, CD4 and CD8 fractions, and dextramer-positive and dextramer-negative fractions. TCR cDNA was synthesized by 5'RACE template switching, through which a universal primer site and unique molecular identifiers were introduced. cDNA synthesis was primed from both the TCR alpha and TCR beta constant segments. Library amplification involved two PCR steps, and the second step added sample barcodes and sequencing adapters. Sequencing of libraries was done on Illumina HiSeq 2500 (2x100 bp) or NovaSeq (2x150 bp). As for the original processing: Reads were demultiplexed and collapsed into UMI consensus sequences with MIGEC, and V(D)J alignment was performed with MiXCR. Vaccine-responding clonotypes were defined with edgeR using replicate PBMC samples, requiring FDR below 0.01 and a log2 fold change above 5 up to day 15. Each bulk clonotype was labeled CD4 or CD8 based on which sequenced repertoire, CD4 or CD8, contained the clonotype at higher abundance. TCRdb reran the public reads through fastp at Q25 and MiXCR, keeping productive beta chains. Every distinct CDR3 protein forms one entry, paired with its most common genes and DNA. None of the V and J calls come from the authors' own analysis; TCRdb made them. The sample records 500,000 to 650,000 distinct CDR3 sequences, about a sixth of which are singletons. The top ten hold roughly 17% of the sample.

The chain couples TRBV7-2 to TRBJ1-2; the D gene lacks a confident call. The source is a man in his late teens or twenties who received the YFV17D yellow fever vaccine. Material: PBMCs, obtained 5 days after the first yellow fever vaccination. The bases are TGTGCCAGCAGCTTAGCTAACCCCTATGGCTACACCTTC. This yields the protein CASSLANPYGYTF.